This is a list of T cell receptor beta chains from one sample in a study of shared clonotypes between healthy human individuals. Sequencing used immunoSEQ multiplex PCR; TCRdb keeps in-frame clones, though not all of them. The sample includes about 450,000 clones, around 80% of them seen just once. The source material was PBMCs. The receptors here all came from a woman between 40 and 55 years old in good health. Some clones in this sample may be carry-over from other donors' samples. Each CDR3 is given with its conserved first and last residue. Clone sizes are given selectively: once, few, many, or a class where the clone is expanded.

.	TRBJ2-3	TRBV29-1	CSVDPGPTTDTQYF
.	TRBJ2-5	TRBV19	CASKTTVGSETQYF
.	TRBJ1-5	TRBV28	CASSLLFGQGWQPQHF
.	TRBJ2-5	TRBV18	CASSPPSYGPTQETQYF
.	TRBJ2-1	TRBV11-3	CASSLVSAGGHNEQFF
.	TRBJ1-3	TRBV18	CASSPQADGNTIYF
.	TRBJ2-1	TRBV28	CASSPGLAGGEQFF
once	TRBJ2-3	TRBV19	CASSYGLAGTDTQYF
.	TRBJ2-2	TRBV28	CASTPRGAGGRGTGELFF
.	TRBJ2-5	TRBV9	CASSVGSLAGTQETQYF
.	TRBJ2-1	TRBV6-5	CASSSLAGRFDEQFF
.	TRBJ2-1	TRBV14	CASSLFTDSKQFF
once	TRBJ1-2	TRBV7-2	CASSPAGTGYGYTF
.	TRBJ2-7	TRBV7-2	CASSLLAGASYEQYF
.	TRBJ2-2	TRBV18	CASSPVVTGELFF
.	TRBJ1-2	TRBV10-3	CAFMGGGWPYGYTF
.	TRBJ2-4	TRBV29-1	CSVVGGENIQYF
.	TRBJ2-7	TRBV7-9	CASSLEGGSEQYF
.	TRBJ2-7	TRBV28	CASIPGRGSYEQYF
.	TRBJ2-7	TRBV4-3	CASSQHGGMGSYEQYF
once	TRBJ2-3	TRBV19	CASSSGLRTDTQYF
.	TRBJ2-2	TRBV7-9	CASSWSQGGGELFF
.	TRBJ2-2	TRBV6-1	CASIKSRERSGELFF
few	TRBJ2-5	TRBV5-1	CASSMTGGRETQYF
.	TRBJ2-1	TRBV6-6	CASSFSGTSGGNEQFF
.	TRBJ2-7	TRBV7-9	CASIPGRPREQYF
.	TRBJ2-1	TRBV5-8	CASSLGLAGVNEQFF
.	TRBJ2-1	TRBV2	CASSPDRAAYNEQFF
few	TRBJ2-7	TRBV2	CASSEATAGNYYEQYF
.	TRBJ2-7	TRBV5-1	CASSSARGQGLGEQYF
few	TRBJ1-1	TRBV30	CAWWGRDNTEAFF
.	TRBJ1-3	TRBV10-3	CAIRSDSGNTIYF
.	TRBJ2-7	TRBV6-5	CASSRTGTDPYEQYF
.	TRBJ2-1	TRBV18	CASSPEGPIASYNEQFF
.	TRBJ1-4	TRBV18	CASSHGQGNEKLFF
.	TRBJ2-3	TRBV7-2	CASSLGGGRADTQYF
.	TRBJ2-7	TRBV19	CASSGGFYEQYF
few	TRBJ2-6	TRBV7-3	CASSLTASSGANVLTF
.	TRBJ2-3	TRBV18	CASSPSSGGSTDTQYF
few	TRBJ1-1	TRBV2	CASSERLTGKNTEAFF
.	TRBJ2-5	TRBV6-5	CASSYSFRGQETQYF
.	TRBJ2-5	TRBV28	CASTLGAWGLGGTQYF
.	TRBJ2-3	TRBV5-1	CASSLEGRSSTDTQYF
many	TRBJ2-5	TRBV5-4	CASSHLPEVVGLQETQYF
few	TRBJ2-2	TRBV18	CASSPLLRRPPDTGELFF
.	TRBJ2-3	TRBV7-3	CASSSLAGPTDTQYF
.	TRBJ2-7	TRBV11-2	CASSSHGTSGNYEQYF
.	TRBJ2-7	TRBV10-1	CASSESGTEIYEQYF
many	TRBJ1-1	TRBV18	CASSPTWGNTEAFF
.	TRBJ1-1	TRBV2	CASKGQQNTEAFF
.	TRBJ2-1	TRBV13	CASSLAGGYNEQFF
.	TRBJ1-2	TRBV7-6	CASSLGGSYGYTF
.	TRBJ2-5	TRBV7-8	CASSWARGRGETQYF
once	TRBJ2-5	TRBV15	CATSREPTGLETQYF
once	TRBJ2-2	TRBV6-5	CASSYSGHANTGELFF
.	TRBJ2-5	TRBV2	CASSGTGVGETQYF
.	TRBJ2-7	TRBV7-3	CASSLYATSGDEQYF